This is a list of T cell receptor beta chains from one sample in a study of T cells expressing NK-cell markers. TCRdb re-called the 5' RACE reads and catalogs CDR3 proteins one per entry, DNA excluded. Its table records approximately 380,000 distinct CDR3 sequences. The sequenced sample consisted of blood T cells: a sorted CD56 or NKG2C T cell subset, CD4+ or CD8+ T cells, or bulk PBMC T cells (not recorded which). These receptors were collected from a man between 18 and 69 years old in good health. The CDR3 runs from the conserved cysteine through the conserved F or W.

v_call	j_call	cdr3_aa
TRBV7-7	TRBJ2-1	CASSLNMAGEQFF
TRBV20-1	TRBJ2-1	CSATRDRSSYNEQFF
TRBV5-1	TRBJ2-1	CASSPGMGAGGENEQFF
TRBV12-3/TRBV12-4	TRBJ1-3	CASSSTGRGGNTIYF
TRBV2	TRBJ2-7	CASSESHMGGTRDEQYF
TRBV2	TRBJ1-5	CASKGDQNQPQHF
TRBV9	TRBJ2-7	CASSVGRETYEQYF
TRBV7-2	TRBJ2-4	CASSLEEFGKNIQYF
TRBV6-2/TRBV6-3	TRBJ2-5	CASSSGLTPRETQYF
TRBV6-5	TRBJ1-3	CASSYSNRGLSGNTIYF
TRBV18	TRBJ1-1	CASSPITGRTEAFF